These T cell receptor beta chains were read from a single sample in a study of blood T cell repertoires in COVID-19. Produced via immunoSEQ multiplex PCR; TCRdb's table is partial and in-frame only. The table lists under 300,000 clones, roughly four fifths of them singletons. The sample consisted of peripheral blood. Receptor source: a woman aged 18-35 years with acute or convalescent COVID-19. Both conserved end residues are part of each CDR3. The order of the fields is D gene, V gene, J gene, clone size, CDR3 protein, CDR3 DNA. The D gene is left open where the match is weak. Clone size is given for some rows only: seen once, a few or many times, or a class if the clone is expanded.

TRBD2	TRBV18	TRBJ2-7	.	CASSRGTSGIYEQYF	TGTGCCAGCTCACGCGGGACTAGCGGGATCTACGAGCAGTACTTC
.	TRBV6-5	TRBJ1-5	.	CASSYSGGEGQPQHF	TGTGCCAGCAGTTATAGTGGGGGCGAGGGTCAGCCCCAGCATTTT
TRBD1	TRBV27	TRBJ1-6	.	CASSLRDRVNSPLHF	TGTGCCAGCAGTTTAAGGGACAGGGTTAATTCACCCCTCCACTTT
.	TRBV20-1	TRBJ1-1	.	CSASTAPQAMNTEAFF	TGCAGTGCTAGTACCGCCCCACAGGCGATGAACACTGAAGCTTTCTTT
TRBD1	TRBV6-5	TRBJ1-2	few	CASSRTGVGSGYTF	TGTGCCAGCAGTCGGACAGGGGTCGGGAGTGGCTACACCTTC
TRBD2	TRBV25-1	TRBJ2-1	once	CASSDQTSGSYNEQFF	TGTGCCAGCAGTGATCAAACTAGCGGGAGTTATAATGAGCAGTTCTTC
.	TRBV5-6	TRBJ1-1	.	CASTPLSRDNTEAFF	TGTGCCAGCACCCCCCTCTCGCGCGATAACACTGAAGCTTTCTTT
TRBD2	TRBV6-5	TRBJ2-7	.	CATSSREGDEQYF	TGTGCCACCTCCTCGCGGGAGGGGGACGAGCAGTACTTC
TRBD1	TRBV28	TRBJ1-5	.	CASSSGTTGGLQPQHF	TGTGCCAGCAGTTCAGGAACCACAGGGGGACTTCAGCCCCAGCATTTT
.	TRBV6-5	TRBJ1-5	.	CASRGRGSNQPQHF	TGTGCCAGCAGGGGGAGGGGTAGCAATCAGCCCCAGCATTTT
TRBD1	TRBV27	TRBJ2-4	.	CASSYRDRGIQYF	TGTGCCAGCAGTTACCGGGACAGGGGCATTCAGTACTTC
.	TRBV6-5	TRBJ2-7	.	CASSQKYEQYF	TGTGCCAGCAGTCAGAAATACGAGCAGTACTTC
.	TRBV7-2	TRBJ1-2	.	CASSLGTASPGYTF	TGTGCCAGCAGCTTAGGGACAGCCTCCCCGGGCTACACCTTC
.	TRBV5-4	TRBJ2-1	once	CASSAPLVGNYNEQFF	TGTGCCAGCAGCGCACCTCTAGTCGGCAATTACAATGAGCAGTTCTTC
TRBD2	TRBV9	TRBJ2-1	.	CASSVGSSGSSEQFF	TGTGCCAGCAGCGTAGGGAGTAGCGGGAGCTCTGAGCAGTTCTTC
TRBD1	TRBV3-1/TRBV3-2	TRBJ2-1	.	CASSRKGGTGCNGWFCNEQFF	TGTGCCAGCAGCCGGAAAGGCGGGACAGGGTGTAATGGTTGGTTTTGTAATGAGCAGTTCTTC
TRBD1	TRBV4-3	TRBJ1-6	few	CASSQLQGGRNSPLHF	TGCGCCAGCAGCCAGTTACAGGGGGGACGAAATTCACCCCTCCACTTT
.	TRBV24-1	TRBJ2-3	.	CATSETKGAQYF	TGTGCCACCAGTGAGACAAAGGGAGCGCAGTATTTT
.	TRBV7-9	TRBJ2-2	few	CAPSPRVNTGELFF	TGTGCCCCGTCCCCCCGGGTAAACACCGGGGAGCTGTTTTTT
TRBD1	TRBV6-5	TRBJ1-3	.	CASSRGTASGNTIYF	TGTGCCAGCAGTAGAGGGACAGCCTCTGGAAACACCATATATTTT
.	TRBV18	TRBJ2-3	.	CASFIPLEGQYF	TGTGCCAGCTTCATACCGCTAGAAGGGCAGTATTTT
.	TRBV30	TRBJ2-7	.	CAWSVNTGSYEQYF	TGTGCCTGGAGTGTAAATACAGGGTCCTACGAGCAGTACTTC
TRBD2	TRBV6-5	TRBJ2-7	few	CASSYSISGLAYEQYF	TGTGCCAGCAGTTACTCGATTTCGGGACTAGCCTACGAGCAGTACTTC
TRBD1	TRBV19	TRBJ1-5	once	CASSIDRGQYQPQHF	TGTGCCAGTAGTATCGACAGGGGGCAATATCAGCCCCAGCATTTT
TRBD1	TRBV9	TRBJ1-2	.	CASSAHTGVGYTF	TGTGCCAGCAGCGCCCATACAGGGGTTGGCTACACCTTC
.	TRBV30	TRBJ2-1	.	CARGTSSSYNEQFF	TGTGCCCGGGGGACATCGAGCTCCTACAATGAGCAGTTCTTC
.	TRBV5-1	TRBJ2-5	.	CASRQGYQETQYF	TGCGCCAGCAGACAGGGCTACCAAGAGACCCAGTACTTC
TRBD2	TRBV7-9	TRBJ2-7	.	CASSSTDRGEGGQYF	TGTGCCAGCAGCTCAACCGACCGTGGGGAGGGAGGGCAGTACTTC
.	TRBV7-9	TRBJ1-6	.	CASSLESGGSPLHF	TGTGCCAGCAGCTTAGAGTCAGGAGGTTCACCCCTCCACTTT
TRBD2	TRBV5-4	TRBJ2-1	.	CASSLEPGLAGGKYNEQFF	TGTGCCAGCAGCTTGGAACCCGGACTAGCGGGAGGGAAGTACAATGAGCAGTTCTTC
TRBD1	TRBV3-1/TRBV3-2	TRBJ2-2	once	CASSPPGGFGGELFF	TGTGCCAGCAGCCCGCCAGGGGGCTTCGGCGGGGAGCTGTTTTTT
TRBD1	TRBV11-2	TRBJ1-3	.	CASSDRQGRIGNTIYF	TGTGCCAGCAGCGACAGACAGGGAAGAATTGGAAACACCATATATTTT
.	TRBV6-5	TRBJ1-2	once	CASSYSRAAGDYGYTF	TGTGCCAGCAGTTACTCCCGGGCAGCGGGGGACTATGGCTACACCTTC
TRBD2	TRBV7-8	TRBJ2-7	.	CASSLRLAVSSYEQYF	TGTGCCAGCAGCTTACGACTAGCGGTGAGCTCCTACGAGCAGTACTTC
.	TRBV6-5	TRBJ2-3	few	CASSQSFGDTQYF	TGTGCCAGCAGTCAATCCTTCGGAGATACGCAGTATTTT
TRBD2	TRBV6-4	TRBJ2-7	.	CASSGYTRSGTTYEQYF	TGTGCCAGCAGTGGGTATACGCGGAGCGGGACGACCTACGAGCAGTACTTC
TRBD2	TRBV18	TRBJ2-7	.	CASSPNTSGRAFEQYF	TGTGCCAGCTCACCTAATACTAGCGGGAGGGCCTTCGAGCAGTACTTC
.	TRBV7-2	TRBJ1-2	.	CASSLAGPNYGYTF	TGTGCCAGCAGCTTGGCGGGGCCTAACTATGGCTACACCTTC
TRBD1	TRBV2	TRBJ1-5	.	CASSGDRVNQPQHF	TGTGCCAGCAGTGGGGACAGGGTAAATCAGCCCCAGCATTTT
TRBD2	TRBV4-3	TRBJ2-3	.	CASSQLAGDTQYF	TGCGCCAGCAGCCAACTAGCGGGGGATACGCAGTATTTT
.	TRBV11-2	TRBJ1-5	.	CASSPGAGGPNQPQHF	TGTGCCAGCAGCCCCGGTGCCGGAGGGCCCAATCAGCCCCAGCATTTT